What follows are 18 T cell receptor beta chains derived from one specimen sequenced in a study of CXCR3-negative and CXCR3-positive naive CD8 T cells. Libraries of TRB cDNA were made by 5' RACE and carried UMIs. TCRdb derives one entry per CDR3 protein from the 5' RACE reads, leaving out DNA. This sample's table reports about 120,000 distinct CDR3 sequences. Their specific antigens are unknown. Findings of the study overall: Naive cells that were CXCR3-positive had more hydrophobic TRB CDR3s (compared with CXCR3-negative naive cells).

The specimen sequenced was naive CXCR3+ CD8+ T cells from blood. Subset meaning: CD45RO-CCR7+CD27+CD95- naive CD8+ T cells expressing CXCR3 (TNR3+). These TCRs come from a human donor in good health. Some clones in this sample may be carry-over from other donors' samples.

This chain joins TRBV6-2 or TRBV6-3 and TRBJ2-3. Germline values: CDR1 MNHEY, CDR2 SVGEGT. This CDR3 has 13 residues. CDR3 amino acids: CASRWSMSDTQYF.

The J gene is TRBJ2-7, the V gene TRBV29-1. Germline CDR1 SQVTM, CDR2 ANQGSEA. This CDR3 is built from 11 residues. The CDR3 here is CSVAVLYEQYF.

This chain joins TRBV12-3 or TRBV12-4 and TRBJ2-2; checking the TCRdb D call of TRBD1 is not possible without DNA. The CDR3 totals 13 residues. The chain's CDR3 is CASSPTGFRELFF.

The chain links TRBV27 to TRBJ2-7; TCRdb reports TRBD1, a call that lacks DNA to check it against. This CDR3 contains 13 residues. Germline V gene sequence: CDR1 MNHEY, CDR2 SMNVEV (reference sequence). Here the CDR3 reads CASSLSAPYEQYF.

This chain connects TRBV18 to TRBJ1-2. The V gene's germline CDR1 is KGHSH and CDR2 LQKENI. This CDR3 has 12 amino acids. The CDR3 region is CASSTGLNGYTF. Drawing the rest from reference TRBV18 and TRBJ1-2, the complete variable domain is NAGVMQNPRHLVRRRGQEARLRCSPMKGHSHVYWYRQLPEEGLKFMVYLQKENIIDESGMPKERFSAEFPKEGPSILRIQQVVRGDSAAYFCASSTGLNGYTFGSGTRLTVV.

The chain has TRBV15 and TRBJ2-7; without DNA, the TCRdb call of TRBD1 cannot be checked. The germline CDR1 and CDR2 sequences are LNHNV and YYDKDF (reference sequence). This CDR3 comprises 16 residues. Here the CDR3 reads CATSTGGGSLSYEQYF.

The chain employs TRBV7-3 and TRBJ2-7; as DNA is missing, the TRBD2 call by TCRdb cannot be tested. The CDR3 sequence is 15 residues long. The germline V gene has CDR1 SGHTA and CDR2 FQGTGA. This chain's CDR3 is CASSLLTVEAYEQYF.

The chain joins TRBV9 to TRBJ2-1. This CDR3 contains 13 residues. CDR1 is SGDLS, CDR2 YYNGEE, per germline. The CDR3 sequence: CASSVGVENEQFF.

The genes are TRBV3-1 and TRBJ1-5. CDR1 is LGHDT and CDR2 is YNNKEL in the germline V gene (reference sequence). The CDR3 length is 17 residues. CDR3 sequence: CASSPTSMGLSNQPQHF.

J is TRBJ2-5 and V is TRBV10-3. The CDR3 contains 13 residues. Germline V gene lookup returns CDR1 ENHRY and CDR2 SYGVKD. CDR3 protein: CAISGPLQETQYF.

V gene TRBV14 combines with J gene TRBJ2-7. CDR1 and CDR2 (germline): SGHDN, FVKESK. The CDR3 length is 16 residues. The CDR3 sequence is CASSQDHPAGSYEQYF.

The chain carries TRBV15 and TRBJ2-3. CDR3 size: 13 residues. Germline CDR1 and CDR2: LNHNV and YYDKDF (reference sequence). The CDR3 region is CATSRANGDTQYF.

The genes are TRBV20-1 and TRBJ1-1. Germline lookup yields CDR1 DFQATT and CDR2 SNEGSKA (reference sequence). The CDR3 spans 11 residues. CDR3 protein: CSANGNTEAFF.

V is TRBV9 and J is TRBJ2-2; TCRdb indicates TRBD1, and absent DNA this call remains unverified. Looked up from germline, CDR1 is SGDLS and CDR2 is YYNGEE. The CDR3 is 16 amino acids. This CDR3 reads CASSVSGTVITGELFF.

The J gene is TRBJ2-1, the V gene TRBV9; the TRBD1 assignment by TCRdb is unverifiable without DNA. Germline V lookup: CDR1 SGDLS, CDR2 YYNGEE. This CDR3 is built from 14 residues. CDR3 sequence reads: CASSPGSGHNEQFF.

The chain is built from TRBV4-1 and TRBJ2-7; the TCRdb call, TRBD1, lacks DNA for checking. Germline V gives CDR1 MGHRA, CDR2 YSYEKL. This CDR3 has 15 residues. CDR3 in amino acids: CASSQVAGPNYEQYF.

This rearrangement joins TRBV6-5 to TRBJ1-1; there is no DNA to check the TCRdb D call of TRBD1. CDR1 and CDR2 from the germline V gene are MNHEY and SVGAGI. The CDR3 runs to 15 residues. CDR3 sequence reads: CASRPRQGLNTEAFF.

This chain connects TRBV29-1 to TRBJ2-5; TCRdb's assignment of TRBD1 cannot be checked, as there is no DNA. The CDR3 loop spans 13 amino acids. Germline V gives CDR1 SQVTM, CDR2 ANQGSEA. CDR3 loop: CSVEPHRGETQYF.